This TCR beta chain was documented in a study of CD8+ T cells in alopecia areata. This clone has only one observation. CDR3 size: 13 residues. Trimming removed 1 base at V and 14 bases at J, with 14 bases between. In germline, CDR1 is MGHDK, CDR2 SYGVNS. Treatment specified: oral pan-JAK inhibitor, 5-10 mg twice daily. Sequencing used cDNA as its template, made by extracting RNA and reverse transcribing it. Clones were read by immunoSEQ multiplex PCR, and TCRdb kept only the in-frame ones, dropping some. The sample has just under 65,000 clones, more than 45% seen once. Sequenced here: CD8+ T cells sorted from blood, sampled around week 36, from a patient treated with tofacitinib. This clonotype was obtained from a human donor with alopecia areata. V and J are TRBV25-1 and TRBJ1-4; D not certain. CDR3 sequence: CASSEFSIGELFF. The CDR3 DNA follows: TGTGCCAGCAGTGAATTCAGTATTGGAGAGCTGTTTTTT.